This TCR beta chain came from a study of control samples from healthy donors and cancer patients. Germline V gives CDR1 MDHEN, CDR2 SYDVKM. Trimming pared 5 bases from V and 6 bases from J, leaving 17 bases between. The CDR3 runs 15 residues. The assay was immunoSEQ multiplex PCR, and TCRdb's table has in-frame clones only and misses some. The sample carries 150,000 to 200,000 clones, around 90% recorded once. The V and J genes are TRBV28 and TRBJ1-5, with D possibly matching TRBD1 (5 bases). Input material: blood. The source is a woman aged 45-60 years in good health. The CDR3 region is CASSGAFKVGQPQHF. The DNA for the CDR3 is TGTGCCAGCAGTGGGGCGTTCAAAGTGGGTCAGCCCCAGCATTTT.